These 29 T cell receptor beta chains originate from one sample sequenced in a study of blood T cell repertoires in COVID-19. Assay: immunoSEQ multiplex PCR; the TCRdb copy retains only in-frame clones and omits some. Seen here are approximately 250,000 clones, 83% observed once, and the top ten hold more than 5.5%. The sample was peripheral blood. These TCRs come from a human donor in a cohort sampled during active COVID-19.

V usage is TRBV9 and J usage is TRBJ2-3, with 11 bases matching TRBD2. Germline-derived CDR1 and CDR2 are SGDLS and YYNGEE. The CDR3 is 16 residues long. Trimming at V came to 0 bases and at J to 6 bases, leaving 6 bases not matched to a gene. As DNA, the CDR3 is TGTGCCAGCAGCGTAGTCACTAGCGGGAGTGGTGATACGCAGTATTTT. Its protein is CASSVVTSGSGDTQYF.

The CDR3 sequence is CASRDGQGPRTQYF. The CDR3 nucleotides read TGTGCCAGCAGGGATGGACAGGGGCCGAGGACGCAGTATTTT. The rearrangement joins TRBV6-5 to TRBJ2-3; 9 bases align to TRBD1. The V gene end was trimmed by 6 bases and the J gene end by 9 bases; junction bases not matched to a gene: 10. The CDR3 totals 14 residues. CDR1 and CDR2 from the germline V gene are MNHEY and SVGAGI.

The chain is built from TRBV5-1 and TRBJ1-4, with D maybe TRBD1 (6 bases). Germline CDR1 and CDR2: SGHRS and YFSETQ. This CDR3 spans 15 amino acids. Between the trimmed V and J ends, which lost 1 base and 8 bases, there was a span of 15 bases. The CDR3 loop is CASSLTTGLGEKLFF. The DNA for the CDR3 is TGCGCCAGCAGCTTGACGACAGGTCTGGGAGAAAAACTGTTTTTT.

The V gene is TRBV3-1 (or the pseudogene TRBV3-2), the J gene TRBJ1-1, with a weak D call TRBD1 (5 bases). The germline CDR1 and CDR2 sequences are LGHDT and YNNKEL (reference sequence). Trimming removed 1 base at V and 5 bases at J, with 11 bases between. This CDR3 has 14 residues. CDR3 DNA sequence: TGTGCCAGCAGCCAAGGTGGAGCAGGGACTGAAGCTTTCTTT. Translating gives CASSQGGAGTEAFF.

CDR3 residues: CASSPEAIYEQYF. The CDR3, as DNA: TGCGCCAGCAGCCCTGAAGCAATCTACGAGCAGTACTTC. The chain couples TRBV5-1 to TRBJ2-7, with D unresolved. Germline V gives CDR1 SGHRS, CDR2 YFSETQ. The CDR3 loop spans 13 amino acids. V lost 4 bases, J lost 3 bases, and 11 bases lay in between.

The V call is TRBV24-1, the J call TRBJ2-5, with 12 positions matching TRBD1. The CDR3 is made up of 16 amino acids. Looked up from germline, CDR1 is KGHDR and CDR2 is SFDVKD. Losses at the gene ends were 5 bases for V and 4 bases for J; bases not matched to a gene: 7. The CDR3 sequence: CATSVPGTGGRETQYF. CDR3 coding DNA: TGTGCCACCAGTGTCCCCGGGACAGGGGGCCGAGAGACCCAGTACTTC.

The V gene is TRBV7-9, the J gene TRBJ2-5; D possibly corresponds to TRBD1 (6 bases). CDR3 length equals 13 residues. V shed 5 bases and J shed 7 bases, with 14 bases lying between them. The germline V gene encodes CDR1 SEHNR and CDR2 FQNEAQ (reference sequence). Written as DNA, the CDR3 is TGTGCCAGCAGCAACAGGGTTGGGGGGACCCAGTACTTC. This codes for CASSNRVGGTQYF.

The rearrangement uses TRBV7-8 and TRBJ1-3, with D possibly being TRBD1 (6 bases). CDR3 length: 15 amino acids. Germline assignment: CDR1 SGHVS and CDR2 FQNEAQ. V lost 1 base to trimming and J lost 0 bases, with 7 bases between them. CDR3 nucleotide sequence: TGTGCCAGCAGCTTAGACAGGGCCTCTGGAAACACCATATATTTT. It specifies CASSLDRASGNTIYF. Looking up the rest from reference TRBV7-8 and TRBJ1-3 gives the full variable domain: GAGVSQSPRYKVAKRGQDVALRCDPISGHVSLFWYQQALGQGPEFLTYFQNEAQLDKSGLPSDRFFAERPEGSVSTLKIQRTQQEDSAVYLCASSLDRASGNTIYFGEGSWLTVV.

The chain carries TRBV7-9 and TRBJ1-3; the D is unclear. Germline lookup yields CDR1 SEHNR and CDR2 FQNEAQ (reference sequence). This CDR3 has 15 amino acids. Trimming stripped 1 base from V and 4 bases from J, with 11 bases between. CDR3 sequence: CASSLEELSGNTIYF. The CDR3 bases are TGTGCCAGCAGCTTAGAGGAGTTGTCGGGAAACACCATATATTTT.

The chain employs TRBV7-2 and TRBJ2-7; tentatively, D is TRBD1 (7 bases). The germline V and J ends were trimmed by 5 bases and 6 bases, with 14 bases remaining between them. This CDR3 contains 13 residues. The V gene's germline CDR1 is SGHTA and CDR2 FQGNSA. In DNA form, the CDR3 reads TGTGCCAGCAGCGCAGGGGGGCCTAGCGAGCAGTACTTC. This codes for CASSAGGPSEQYF.

The CDR3 DNA follows: TGTGCCAGCAGCTTCAGGGATCACGGCTACACCTTC. It yields the protein CASSFRDHGYTF. V usage is TRBV11-2 and J usage is TRBJ1-2; D perhaps matches TRBD1 (5 bases). The ends were cut back, 3 bases at V and 8 bases at J, with 10 bases in the middle. The CDR3 has 12 residues. Germline V CDR1 and CDR2: SGHAT, FQNNGV.

This chain connects TRBV4-1 to TRBJ2-3, with 11 bases aligning to TRBD2. V lost 2 bases and J lost 6; bases outside the gene matches: 13. Germline lookup yields CDR1 MGHRA and CDR2 YSYEKL. The CDR3 totals 18 residues. This chain's CDR3 is CASSQPSGRTPLGDTQYF. The CDR3 nucleotides read TGCGCCAGCAGCCAACCTAGCGGGAGGACCCCCTTAGGGGATACGCAGTATTTT.

The rearrangement links TRBV3-1 (or the pseudogene TRBV3-2) to TRBJ1-2; D perhaps matches TRBD1 (5 bases). With 2 bases removed from V and 4 bases from J, the gap between germline ends came to 8 bases. Germline V lookup: CDR1 LGHDT, CDR2 YNNKEL (reference sequence). This CDR3 spans 13 amino acids. CDR3 amino acids: CASSQRGGYGYTF. Here the CDR3 DNA reads TGTGCCAGCAGCCAACGGGGGGGCTATGGCTACACCTTC.

This clone was recorded only once. The chain uses TRBV9 and TRBJ1-1, with D possibly matching TRBD1 (5 bases). Trimming took off 4 bases at V and 1 base at J, with 14 bases between the two ends. The CDR3 sequence is 15 residues long. Germline CDR1 is SGDLS and CDR2 is YYNGEE. The CDR3 region is CASSLSGGGNTEAFF. The CDR3, as DNA: TGTGCCAGCAGCCTAAGTGGGGGAGGGAACACTGAAGCTTTCTTT.

This chain uses TRBV24-1 with TRBJ2-1; TRBD2 is a possible D gene (5 bases). Trimming left V 9 bases short and J 9 bases short, with 17 bases between. Germline V gene data show CDR1 as KGHDR and CDR2 as SFDVKD. The CDR3 is made up of 13 amino acids. The CDR3 bases are TGTGCCACCTCGCGTATCGAGGGCGCTGAGCAGTTCTTC. Translating it yields CATSRIEGAEQFF.

The chain employs TRBV10-1 and TRBJ2-7; 10 bases fit TRBD2. Germline trimming cut 0 bases from V and 4 bases from J; bases unmatched to any gene: 0. Germline V gene sequence: CDR1 WNHNN, CDR2 SYGVQD (reference sequence). The CDR3 is 14 residues long. The CDR3 DNA reads as TGCGCCAGCAGTGAGTCGACTAGCGGGTACGAGCAGTACTTC. Translation: CASSESTSGYEQYF.

The rearrangement joins TRBV7-9 to TRBJ1-3; 7 positions match TRBD1. V shed 6 bases, J shed 4 bases, and the junction held 9 bases outside the gene matches. Germline V gene data show CDR1 as SEHNR and CDR2 as FQNEAQ (reference sequence). This CDR3 is built from 15 residues. The CDR3 sequence is CASSLIRTGGNTIYF. The CDR3 nucleotides read TGTGCCAGCAGTTTAATCCGGACAGGAGGAAACACCATATATTTT.

V and J are TRBV6-5 and TRBJ2-4; 8 bases agree with TRBD1. CDR1 is MNHEY and CDR2 is SVGAGI in the germline V gene. The CDR3 length is 15 residues. The trim removed 0 bases at V and 6 bases at J, leaving 4 bases unmatched. DNA for the CDR3: TGTGCCAGCAGTTACTCCCGACAGGGGTTAAACATTCAGTACTTC. This gives the protein CASSYSRQGLNIQYF.

There are many counts of this clone. This rearrangement joins TRBV21-1 to TRBJ2-7; no DNA check was done on the table's D call, TRBD2. TRBV21-1 is noted as a pseudogene. This CDR3 comprises 9 residues. This CDR3 is CASPLEQYF. CDR3 nucleotides: TGTGCCAGCCCCTTGGAGCAGTACTTC.

The rearrangement uses TRBV6-5 and TRBJ2-7, with a weak D call TRBD1 (6 bases). This CDR3 is 13 amino acids long. V was pared by 4 bases and J by 2 bases, with 9 bases between. CDR1 and CDR2 from the germline V gene are MNHEY and SVGAGI. In DNA form, the CDR3 reads TGTGCCAGCAGTTTTACAGGGACCTACGAGCAGTACTTC. It is translated as CASSFTGTYEQYF.

The DNA of the CDR3 is TGTGCCAGTACCTTCTCTCGAGGCACCGGGGAGCTGTTTTTT. This encodes CASTFSRGTGELFF. V and J are TRBV19 and TRBJ2-2; D is undetermined. CDR3 size: 14 residues. V lost 7 bases and J lost 4, with 13 bases in between. Per germline, CDR1 LNHDA and CDR2 SQIVND (reference sequence).

The chain recombines TRBV11-2 with TRBJ1-2, with D perhaps TRBD1 (6 bases). V lost 2 bases, J lost 8 bases, and 12 bases lay in between. This CDR3 has 13 residues. The germline CDR1 and CDR2 sequences are SGHAT and FQNNGV. CDR3 DNA: TGTGCCAGCAGCTTACCGGGGGGCAGAGGCTACACCTTC. As protein: CASSLPGGRGYTF. The full variable domain, with the rest looked up from reference TRBV11-2 and TRBJ1-2, is EAGVAQSPRYKIIEKRQSVAFWCNPISGHATLYWYQQILGQGPKLLIQFQNNGVVDDSQLPKDRFSAERLKGVDSTLKIQPAKLEDSAVYLCASSLPGGRGYTFGSGTRLTVV.

V and J are TRBV7-2 and TRBJ2-7; 14 nucleotides line up with TRBD2. J gave up 12 bases and V 5 bases, and 6 bases lay outside the gene matches. The CDR3 extends over 13 amino acids. Germline CDR1 and CDR2: SGHTA and FQGNSA. Here the CDR3 reads CASSPGLAGERYF. The CDR3 DNA reads TGTGCCAGCAGCCCGGGACTAGCGGGAGAGAGGTACTTC.

The chain uses TRBV2 and TRBJ2-2; TRBD2 matches at 12 bases. CDR1 SNHLY and CDR2 FYNNEI come from the germline V gene. The CDR3 sequence is 14 residues long. V was clipped by 9 bases and J by 8 bases; unmatched bases: 7. The DNA for the CDR3 is TGTGCCAGATCGACTAGCGGGAGCTCTGGGGAGCTGTTTTTT. Translation gives CARSTSGSSGELFF.

This chain joins TRBV6-4 and TRBJ2-3; the D gene is possibly TRBD1 (6 bases). The germline CDR1 and CDR2 sequences are MRHNA and SNTAGT. The V and J ends lost 5 bases and 0 bases respectively, with 12 bases between them. This CDR3 spans 15 amino acids. The CDR3 bases are TGTGCCAGCAGTCCCGGGACACAAAGCACAGATACGCAGTATTTT. It yields the protein CASSPGTQSTDTQYF.

This clone was seen a handful of times. The chain links TRBV7-6 to TRBJ1-4; no firm D call. The germline gives CDR1 SGHVS, CDR2 FNYEAQ. V was cut by 5 bases and J by 12 bases, with 13 bases left in between. The CDR3 extends over 12 amino acids. CDR3 bases: TGTGCCAGCAGCCAAATACAGACCGAACTGTTTTTT. This sequence encodes CASSQIQTELFF. Full variable domain (remainder filled in from reference TRBV7-6 and TRBJ1-4): GAGVSQSPRYKVTKRGQDVALRCDPISGHVSLYWYRQALGQGPEFLTYFNYEAQQDKSGLPNDRFSAERPEGSISTLTIQRTEQRDSAMYRCASSQIQTELFFGSGTQLSVL.

The rearrangement joins TRBV10-3 to TRBJ2-1, with D possibly being TRBD1 (6 bases). This CDR3 region has 12 residues. Between the trimmed V and J ends, which lost 11 bases and 6 bases, there was a span of 14 bases. Germline CDR1 is ENHRY and CDR2 is SYGVKD. Here the CDR3 DNA reads TGTGCCTCAGAGGACAGAATCAATGAGCAGTTCTTC. This sequence encodes CASEDRINEQFF.

The chain has TRBV5-6 and TRBJ1-3; 8 nucleotides agree with TRBD1. Trimming removed 4 bases from V and 6 bases from J; junction bases left unmatched: 12. Looked up from germline, CDR1 is SGHDT and CDR2 is YYEEEE. The CDR3 covers 16 residues. The CDR3 sequence is CASSPGTGGPTNTIYF. CDR3 sequence (DNA): TGTGCCAGCAGCCCGGGGACAGGAGGGCCCACAAACACCATATATTTT.

This CDR3 is CASFSGSNYGYTF. In DNA form, the CDR3 reads TGTGCCAGCTTCTCCGGGTCTAACTATGGCTACACCTTC. The V call is TRBV6-5, the J call TRBJ1-2; no clear D. V lost 8 bases, J lost 0 bases, and 10 bases lay in between. CDR1 is MNHEY and CDR2 is SVGAGI in the germline V gene. The CDR3 extends over 13 amino acids.